These 23 T cell receptor beta chains were all obtained from the same sample, sequenced in a study of vaccination effects on CD4 cells after COVID-19. Generated by immunoSEQ multiplex PCR, the TCRdb table keeps only in-frame clones and is missing some. This sample has 68,000 or so clones; 80% occur once, and the top ten carry approximately 12%. With the ViraFEST assay, the study expanded antigen-specific CD4+ T cells using viral peptide pools, then sequenced them. CD4+ T cells were isolated after approximately 10 days of culture. People in the vaccine group had not been infected with SARS-CoV-2 before, and their nucleocapsid antibodies were negative. Their antigen targets remain unknown. Sequences were derived from CD4+ T cells from PBMCs cultured with SARS-CoV-2 spike peptides, sampled before COVID-19 vaccination. The receptors here all came from a human donor who received a COVID-19 vaccine.

The V and J genes are TRBV5-4 and TRBJ2-1, with 10 bases that match TRBD2. Germline CDR1 is SGHNT and CDR2 is YYREEE (reference sequence). The CDR3 has 15 amino acids. The V and J ends lost 5 bases and 6 bases, in that order; junction bases with no gene match: 8. The CDR3 nucleotides read TGTGCCAGCAGGCGTGGGACTAGCGCAAGCAATGAGCAGTTCTTC. Residues: CASRRGTSASNEQFF.

This sequence joins TRBV21-1 and TRBJ1-5. TRBV21-1 is a known pseudogene. This CDR3 contains 14 residues. CDR3 region: CASSTPGSNQPQHF. The CDR3 nucleotides read TGTGCCAGCAGCACGCCGGGTAGCAATCAGCCCCAGCATTTT.

V is TRBV5-1 and J is TRBJ2-3, with D uncertain. Germline V gene lookup returns CDR1 SGHRS and CDR2 YFSETQ. This CDR3 comprises 12 residues. The germline V and J ends were trimmed by 7 bases and 6 bases, with 12 bases remaining between them. The CDR3 bases are TGCGCCAGCTCAACGACCGCGGATACGCAGTATTTT. Translated: CASSTTADTQYF. Filled out from reference TRBV5-1 and TRBJ2-3, the complete variable domain reads KAGVTQTPRYLIKTRGQQVTLSCSPISGHRSVSWYQQTPGQGLQFLFEYFSETQRNKGNFPGRFSGRQFSNSRSEMNVSTLELGDSALYLCASSTTADTQYFGPGTRLTVL.

With respect to this clone: At one end, the junction sequence differs from germline, possibly due to a read error. The J gene is TRBJ1-2, the V gene TRBV4-3; 7 bases are shared with TRBD1. CDR3 length: 14 residues. In germline, CDR1 is LGHNA, CDR2 YSLEER. The CDR3: CANSQDTGAYGYTF. The CDR3 nucleotides are TGCGCCAACAGCCAAGATACAGGGGCTTATGGCTACACCTTC.

The chain links TRBV5-8 to TRBJ2-7, with 10 positions matching TRBD1. V lost 4 bases, J lost 2 bases, and 3 bases stayed unmatched. Germline CDR1 SGHTS, CDR2 YDEGEE. This CDR3 has 14 amino acids. Here the CDR3 reads CASSTGQGAYEQYV. For the CDR3, the DNA is TGTGCCAGCAGCACCGGACAGGGGGCCTACGAGCAGTACGTC.

This clone occurred once. The J gene is TRBJ2-2, the V gene TRBV5-1; D is perhaps TRBD1 (7 bases). The V gene lost 2 bases and the J gene lost 2 bases, with 13 bases spanning the gap. Germline assignment: CDR1 SGHRS and CDR2 YFSETQ. This CDR3 has 16 residues. CDR3 protein: CASSLGGTVNTGELFF. The CDR3 bases are TGCGCCAGCAGCTTAGGGGGGACAGTAAACACCGGGGAGCTGTTTTTT.

This chain links TRBV28 with TRBJ1-2; D perhaps matches TRBD1 (5 bases). Germline V CDR1 and CDR2: MDHEN, SYDVKM. Trimming left V 6 bases short and J 2 bases short, with 10 bases between. The CDR3 spans 13 residues. The CDR3 protein is CASRRDGNYGYTF. The CDR3 DNA follows: TGTGCCAGCAGAAGGGACGGAAACTATGGCTACACCTTC.

This sequence joins TRBV15 and TRBJ1-5, with 7 bases matching TRBD1. Germline V gene sequence: CDR1 LNHNV, CDR2 YYDKDF (reference sequence). Trimming removed 4 bases from V and 4 bases from J; junction bases left unmatched: 10. CDR3 length: 16 amino acids. The chain's CDR3 is CATSTLRGQRNQPQHF. The CDR3, as DNA: TGTGCCACCAGCACACTCCGGGGACAGAGGAATCAGCCCCAGCATTTT.

The chain joins TRBV3-1 (or the pseudogene TRBV3-2) to TRBJ1-1; unclear D gene. The germline CDR1 and CDR2 sequences are LGHDT and YNNKEL (reference sequence). The CDR3 sequence is 15 residues long. Trimming removed 4 bases at V and 0 bases at J, with 12 bases between. The CDR3 DNA is TGTGCCAGCAGCCCCGTTCTGACGGTGAACACTGAAGCTTTCTTT. It yields the protein CASSPVLTVNTEAFF.

V gene TRBV9 combines with J gene TRBJ2-2; the D gene is possibly TRBD1 (6 bases). V lost 7 bases, J lost 5 bases, and 12 bases lay in between. CDR1 is SGDLS and CDR2 is YYNGEE in the germline V gene. The CDR3 is 13 amino acids. The CDR3 protein is CASQQGMTGELFF. DNA of the CDR3: TGTGCCAGCCAACAGGGTATGACCGGGGAGCTGTTTTTT. The whole variable domain, filled in from reference TRBV9 and TRBJ2-2, reads DSGVTQTPKHLITATGQRVTLRCSPRSGDLSVYWYQQSLDQGLQFLIQYYNGEERAKGNILERFSAQQFPDLHSELNLSSLELGDSALYFCASQQGMTGELFFGEGSRLTVL.

The chain links TRBV18 to TRBJ1-2; D not certain. This CDR3 spans 14 amino acids. The V and J ends lost 2 bases and 3 bases respectively, with 10 bases between them. Per the germline V gene, CDR1 is KGHSH and CDR2 is LQKENI. This CDR3 reads CASSPSSVDYGYTF. The CDR3 DNA reads as TGTGCCAGCTCACCATCCTCGGTAGACTATGGCTACACCTTC.

This chain joins TRBV5-6 and TRBJ2-3, with 8 nucleotides matching TRBD1. Germline lookup yields CDR1 SGHDT and CDR2 YYEEEE. Unmatched junction bases numbered 3, after V lost 2 bases and J lost 4 bases. The CDR3 is 14 residues long. The CDR3 spells CASSFQGAADTQYF. The CDR3 DNA is TGTGCCAGCAGCTTTCAGGGGGCCGCAGATACGCAGTATTTT.

V is TRBV7-8 and J is TRBJ2-7; 8 bases align to TRBD2. Germline V gene lookup returns CDR1 SGHVS and CDR2 FQNEAQ. The CDR3 sequence is 14 residues long. V lost 4 bases and J lost 5; bases outside the gene matches: 7. The CDR3 DNA reads TGTGCCAGCAGCTCACGGGAGGGATCTCACGAGCAGTACGTC. It is translated as CASSSREGSHEQYV.

About this clone: This sample also contains other DNA sequences that code for the same CDR3. Here the CDR3 DNA reads TGTGCCAGCAGTTACTCAGAGACCCAGTACTTC. Translating gives CASSYSETQYF. The chain recombines TRBV6-5 with TRBJ2-5; D ambiguous. The length of the CDR3 is 11 residues. Trimming took 0 bases from V and 4 from J, leaving 0 bases between them. CDR1 MNHEY and CDR2 SVGAGI come from the germline V gene.

The J gene is TRBJ2-2, the V gene TRBV10-1; 8 bases fit TRBD2. CDR3 length equals 15 residues. Germline CDR1 and CDR2: WNHNN and SYGVQD (reference sequence). Trimming at V came to 3 bases and at J to 6 bases, leaving 6 bases not matched to a gene. In nucleotides, the CDR3 is TGCGCCAGCAGTGATGAGCGGGGGAGGGCCGGGGAGCTGTTTTTT. Translated: CASSDERGRAGELFF.

The chain employs TRBV6-5 and TRBJ1-3; D possibly corresponds to TRBD1 (5 bases). V lost 9 bases and J lost 0, with 12 bases in between. The germline gives CDR1 MNHEY, CDR2 SVGAGI. CDR3 length: 14 residues. CDR3 protein: CASWGWPSGNTIYF. In nucleotides, the CDR3 is TGTGCCAGTTGGGGGTGGCCCTCTGGAAACACCATATATTTT.

The CDR3 here is CASSDEGASNTEAFF. In DNA, the CDR3 is TGTGCCAGCAGTGACGAGGGGGCCTCGAACACTGAAGCTTTCTTT. This chain connects TRBV6-4 to TRBJ1-1, with 7 bases that match TRBD1. The CDR3 runs 15 residues. Germline trimming cut 2 bases from V and 1 base from J; bases unmatched to any gene: 4. Per germline, CDR1 MRHNA and CDR2 SNTAGT.

The chain employs TRBV29-1 and TRBJ2-5, with no clear D. In germline, CDR1 is SQVTM, CDR2 ANQGSEA. The CDR3 spans 14 residues. Trimming took off 4 bases at V and 0 bases at J, with 12 bases between the two ends. CDR3 DNA sequence: TGCAGCGTTGGGGCGACCACCTACCAAGAGACCCAGTACTTC. It specifies CSVGATTYQETQYF.

The J gene is TRBJ1-6, the V gene TRBV6-6; no definite D call. This CDR3 comprises 13 residues. With 2 bases removed from V and 7 bases from J, the gap between germline ends came to 6 bases. Germline CDR1 MNHNY, CDR2 SVGAGI (reference sequence). CDR3 protein: CASSYGLNSPLHF. As DNA, the CDR3 is TGTGCCAGCAGTTACGGGTTAAATTCACCCCTCCACTTT.

V is TRBV10-1 and J is TRBJ1-1, with D perhaps matching TRBD1 (6 bases). Germline lookup yields CDR1 WNHNN and CDR2 SYGVQD (reference sequence). Trimming stripped 3 bases from V and 1 base from J, with 12 bases between. This CDR3 is built from 15 residues. CDR3 residues: CASSDWGASNTEAFF. DNA for the CDR3: TGCGCCAGCAGTGATTGGGGGGCATCGAACACTGAAGCTTTCTTT.

The chain employs TRBV18 and TRBJ2-2; D might be TRBD2 (5 bases). V lost 1 base to trimming and J lost 6 bases, with 12 bases between them. Germline assignment: CDR1 KGHSH and CDR2 LQKENI. There are 15 residues in the CDR3. CDR3 sequence reads: CASSPLDSSAGELFF. Written as DNA, the CDR3 is TGTGCCAGCTCACCACTGGACTCCTCGGCCGGGGAGCTGTTTTTT.

The chain combines TRBV15 with TRBJ2-1; D is unresolved. The CDR3 has 18 residues. The V gene lost 0 bases and the J gene lost 5 bases, with 20 bases spanning the gap. The germline V gene has CDR1 LNHNV and CDR2 YYDKDF (reference sequence). The CDR3 sequence is CATSRDLATATKNNEQFF. The CDR3 DNA reads TGTGCCACCAGCAGAGATCTCGCAACGGCCACTAAGAACAATGAGCAGTTCTTC.

The CDR3 coding sequence is TGCGCCAGCAGCTTGGGGGGCCCCAATCAGCCCCAGCATTTT. Translation: CASSLGGPNQPQHF. The rearrangement links TRBV5-1 to TRBJ1-5; D is possibly TRBD1 (5 bases). Trimming stripped 0 bases from V and 3 bases from J, with 7 bases between. CDR1 and CDR2 from the germline V gene are SGHRS and YFSETQ. The CDR3 runs 14 residues.